This T cell receptor beta chain is from a study of shared clonotypes between healthy human individuals. CDR3 length: 13 residues. Deletions cut 4 bases from V and 0 bases from J, with 10 bases between. CDR1 is SQVTM and CDR2 is ANQGSEA in the germline V gene. Data came from immunoSEQ multiplex PCR; TCRdb stores just in-frame clones and leaves some out. The sample holds some 980,000 clones, over 60% seen once. Study-wide findings and caveats: On the whole, naive subsets had larger estimated richness than memory subsets had.

Regarding this clone: Its matching antigen is unknown.

Subsets obtained from CD4+ cells comprised CD45RA+ naive and CD45RA-negative memory cells. The V gene is TRBV29-1, the J gene TRBJ2-7, with TRBD1 as a possible D gene (5 bases). This receptor was taken from a man aged 18 to 30 in good health. Sequencing was done on a sample of memory CD4+ T cells sorted from blood. Indicated subset: CD45RA-negative fraction. The CDR3 DNA is TGCAGCGTTGGGACACTGAGCTCCTACGAGCAGTACTTC. It translates to CSVGTLSSYEQYF.